Listed here are 25 T cell receptor beta chains from one sample, sequenced in a study of regulatory T cells in long-lasting Graves disease. Library construction for TCR beta used iRepertoire HTBI primers and Arm-PCR of CDR3 regions. TCRdb reprocessed the multiplex PCR reads via MiXCR and lists one record per CDR3 protein. Here the sample spans some 330,000 distinct CDR3 sequences, about 12% being singletons. Time point of the sample: newly diagnosed GD, antithyroid drugs for less than 3 months. Extracted PBMC RNA gave rise to the TCR library. The sample was also reused in another study, on T cells in Graves' hyperthyroidism and ophthalmopathy.

Material: peripheral blood mononuclear cells (PBMCs), obtained at new diagnosis, from a patient treated with antithyroid drugs. These receptors came from a young woman with Graves disease.

This clonotype was detected only a few times. The chain joins TRBV5-4 to TRBJ2-1, with 9 bases lining up with TRBD1. Germline V gives CDR1 SGHNT, CDR2 YYREEE (reference sequence). CDR3 length: 15 amino acids. V lost 0 bases, J lost 9 bases, and 7 bases stayed unmatched. CDR3 loop: CASSLVSSTGGEQFF. For the CDR3, the DNA is TGTGCCAGCAGCTTGGTGTCCTCGACAGGGGGTGAGCAGTTCTTC.

Notes on this clonotype: A read error is possible here, since a much larger clone lies one base away. The rearrangement joins TRBV30 to TRBJ1-2; 7 bases match TRBD1. The CDR3 totals 12 residues. Germline assignment: CDR1 GTSNPN and CDR2 SVGIG (reference sequence). CDR3 nucleotides: TGTGCCTGGAGTGTAGACAGGGTTGGCTACGCCTTC. This translates into CAWSVDRVGYAF.

This sequence joins TRBV29-1 and TRBJ1-5, with D possibly matching TRBD1 (6 bases). Germline V gene lookup returns CDR1 SQVTM and CDR2 ANQGSEA. The CDR3 covers 13 residues. Between the trimmed V and J ends, which lost 4 bases and 5 bases, there was a span of 12 bases. In nucleotides, the CDR3 is TGCAGCGTTGTAACAGGGTTGTATCAGCCCCAGCATTTT. Amino acids: CSVVTGLYQPQHF.

This clonotype was counted at least ten times. The chain carries TRBV7-2 and TRBJ1-1; TRBD1 is a possible D gene (6 bases). In germline, CDR1 is SGHTA, CDR2 FQGNSA. The CDR3 runs 16 residues. V was pared by 3 bases and J by 3 bases, with 17 bases between. DNA for the CDR3: TGTGCCAGCAGCTTGGATAACAGGGAAGAGGACACTGAAGCTTTCTTT. This encodes CASSLDNREEDTEAFF.

The gene calls are TRBV6-2 or TRBV6-3 and TRBJ1-2; D gene ambiguous. The germline V and J ends were trimmed by 5 bases and 7 bases, with 11 bases remaining between them. CDR3 size: 12 residues. Germline assignment: CDR1 MNHEY and CDR2 SVGEGT. The CDR3 protein is CASSRPEGGYTF. The CDR3 coding sequence is TGTGCCAGCAGTCGCCCCGAGGGTGGCTACACCTTC.

The chain employs TRBV5-6 and TRBJ2-5, with D tentatively TRBD1 or TRBD2 (6 bases each). There are 16 residues in the CDR3. Germline V lookup: CDR1 SGHDT, CDR2 YYEEEE. Trimming removed 4 bases from V and 0 bases from J, with 16 bases in between. Here the CDR3 reads CASSLGGGSHQETQYF. CDR3 sequence (DNA): TGTGCCAGCAGCCTCGGAGGGGGAAGCCACCAAGAGACCCAGTACTTC.

On this clonotype itself: No conserved phenylalanine or tryptophan is present at the end of the CDR3, so a read error is the likely explanation. J is TRBJ2-7 and V is TRBV28; 9 bases agree with TRBD1. The germline gives CDR1 MDHEN, CDR2 SYDVKM. The trim removed 0 bases at V and 2 bases at J, leaving 2 bases unmatched. The CDR3 is 15 amino acids. This CDR3 is CASSLWTGGTYEQYL. The DNA for the CDR3 is TGTGCCAGCAGTTTATGGACAGGGGGGACCTACGAGCAGTACCTC.

The V and J genes are TRBV12-3 or TRBV12-4 and TRBJ1-2, with D hard to call. V dropped 2 bases and J dropped 5 bases, with 6 bases sitting between them. This CDR3 has 12 residues. The CDR3 DNA is TGTGCCAGCAGTTTAAGGGCGTATGGCTACACCTTC. Amino acid sequence: CASSLRAYGYTF.

This clonotype was recorded at least ten times. V and J are TRBV5-5 and TRBJ2-5; D tentatively reads TRBD1 or TRBD2 (6 bases each). Trimming took off 4 bases at V and 3 bases at J, with 16 bases between the two ends. The CDR3 covers 15 residues. Per germline, CDR1 SGHKS and CDR2 YYEKEE (reference sequence). CDR3 sequence reads: CASSTEQGGEETQYF. The CDR3 DNA reads TGTGCCAGCAGCACAGAACAGGGAGGTGAAGAGACCCAGTACTTC.

The chain links TRBV4-2 to TRBJ2-1; 10 bases agree with TRBD2. CDR3 length: 16 residues. J gave up 12 bases and V 0 bases, and 11 bases lay outside the gene matches. Germline V gives CDR1 LGHNA, CDR2 YNFKEQ. The CDR3 bases are TGTGCCAGCAGCCAAGATAAAAGCGGGGGGGCTGTATTGCAGTTCTTC. Its translation: CASSQDKSGGAVLQFF.

This clonotype was seen repeatedly, ten times or more. The chain links TRBV15 to TRBJ1-6, with D hard to call. V lost 4 bases and J 13 bases, leaving 20 bases between the germline ends. CDR1 LNHNV and CDR2 YYDKDF come from the germline V gene (reference sequence). This CDR3 region has 15 residues. The CDR3 coding sequence is TGTGCCACCAGCAAAGGTTTTAGGGAACTCGTCCCCCTCCACTTT. Amino acids: CATSKGFRELVPLHF. Combining the CDR3 with reference TRBV15 and TRBJ1-6 gives the whole variable domain DAMVIQNPRYQVTQFGKPVTLSCSQTLNHNVMYWYQQKSSQAPKLLFHYYDKDFNNEADTPDNFQSRRPNTSFCFLDIRSPGLGDTAMYLCATSKGFRELVPLHFGNGTRLTVT.

A few counts support this clonotype. The V and J genes are TRBV6-1 and TRBJ1-1, with 7 bases fitting TRBD1. V shed 6 bases and J 5 bases; nucleotides not matched to a gene: 15. CDR1 MNHNS and CDR2 SASEGT come from the germline V gene. The CDR3 is 16 residues long. The chain's CDR3 is CASRAWTGPTGTEAFF. The CDR3, as DNA: TGTGCCAGCAGGGCTTGGACAGGCCCAACGGGGACTGAAGCTTTCTTT.

This clonotype was found many times. The rearrangement links TRBV11-2 to TRBJ2-3; unclear D gene. The germline V gene has CDR1 SGHAT and CDR2 FQNNGV. The length of the CDR3 is 12 residues. With 3 bases removed from V and 4 bases from J, the gap between germline ends came to 5 bases. DNA of the CDR3: TGTGCCAGCAGCTTGGAGTCAGATACGCAGTATTTT. It specifies CASSLESDTQYF. Supplemented by reference TRBV11-2 and TRBJ2-3, the full variable domain reads EAGVAQSPRYKIIEKRQSVAFWCNPISGHATLYWYQQILGQGPKLLIQFQNNGVVDDSQLPKDRFSAERLKGVDSTLKIQPAKLEDSAVYLCASSLESDTQYFGPGTRLTVL.

Comments on this clonotype: This could be a read error, since a much larger clone is one nucleotide away. The chain is built from TRBV20-1 and TRBJ1-2; D ambiguous. The CDR3 extends over 13 amino acids. Germline lookup yields CDR1 DFQATT and CDR2 SNEGSKA (reference sequence). This chain's CDR3 is CSARDPRDYRYTF. CDR3 bases: TGCAGTGCTAGAGATCCCAGAGACTATCGCTACACCTTC.

Ten or more counts support this clonotype. The chain couples TRBV6-4 to TRBJ2-3; D unclear. Trimming took 3 bases from V and 5 from J, leaving 12 bases between them. The CDR3 spans 14 residues. The germline V gene encodes CDR1 MRHNA and CDR2 SNTAGT. CDR3 sequence (DNA): TGTGCCAGCAGTGAGAGGCCGGAAGGAGATACGCAGTATTTT. Protein product: CASSERPEGDTQYF.

This clonotype was counted only a few times. The V gene is TRBV4-1, the J gene TRBJ2-1, with TRBD2 identical over 10 bases. The ends lost 3 bases at V and 5 bases at J; junction bases unmatched: 7. This CDR3 has 16 amino acids. Per germline, CDR1 MGHRA and CDR2 YSYEKL. CDR3 DNA: TGCGCCAGCAGCCATCCGGGACTAGCGATACACAATGAGCAGTTCTTC. Its protein is CASSHPGLAIHNEQFF.

This clonotype was seen more than once but under ten times. The chain couples TRBV25-1 to TRBJ1-2; D is unresolved. The CDR3 has 14 amino acids. The V end lost 4 bases, the J end lost 4 bases, and 13 bases lay between the germline ends. Germline CDR1 and CDR2: MGHDK and SYGVNS. The CDR3 region has the DNA TGTGCCAGCAGTGGCTACCCTTACAGCTATGGCTACACCTTC. Its translation: CASSGYPYSYGYTF.

This clonotype was seen ten or more times. The rearrangement uses TRBV7-9 and TRBJ1-5; unclear D gene. The CDR3 totals 14 residues. Deletions cut 6 bases from V and 0 bases from J, with 9 bases between. From germline, CDR1 is SEHNR and CDR2 FQNEAQ (reference sequence). CDR3 sequence (DNA): TGTGCCAGCAGTCTTACAAATAGCAATCAGCCCCAGCATTTT. Translation gives CASSLTNSNQPQHF.

This clonotype was seen repeatedly, ten times or more. The DNA for the CDR3 is TGTGCCACCGACGACTACTCGGACAAAGAGACCCAGTACTTC. This gives the protein CATDDYSDKETQYF. The chain carries TRBV3-1 and TRBJ2-5; D is possibly TRBD1 or TRBD2 (5 bases each). Per the germline V gene, CDR1 is LGHDT and CDR2 is YNNKEL (reference sequence). CDR3 length equals 14 residues. V shed 10 bases and J shed 3 bases, with 18 bases lying between them.

This clonotype has ten or more counts. The CDR3 nucleotides read TGTGCCAGCAGCCTGGGGGGGACAGGGAGGGATGAGCAGTTCTTC. Its translation: CASSLGGTGRDEQFF. The chain has TRBV7-3 and TRBJ2-1, with TRBD1 matching 9 bases. The ends lost 5 bases at V and 8 bases at J; junction bases unmatched: 10. The CDR3 is 15 amino acids. Germline V gives CDR1 SGHTA, CDR2 FQGTGA.

Worth noting for this clonotype: This sequence may be a read error, since a much larger clone differs from it by one base. V usage is TRBV7-9 and J usage is TRBJ2-5; possibly TRBD1 for D (5 bases). The CDR3 totals 12 residues. Germline CDR1 is SEHNR and CDR2 is FQNEAQ (reference sequence). The V and J ends lost 7 bases and 2 bases respectively, with 8 bases between them. The CDR3 region is CASIRTQETQYF. CDR3 nucleotide sequence: TGTGCCAGCATCCGGACACAAGAGACCCAGTACTTC.

This clonotype has more than one count but fewer than ten. With a far larger clone one base away, a read error is the likely cause. J is TRBJ2-3 and V is TRBV10-3; 12 nucleotides line up with TRBD2. The germline CDR1 and CDR2 sequences are ENHRY and SYGVKD. Trimming removed 5 bases from V and 1 base from J; junction bases left unmatched: 4. The CDR3 contains 16 residues. CDR3 nucleotide sequence: TGTGCCATCAGTTCTAGACTAGCGGGGGGCACAGATACGCAGTATTTT. This gives the protein CAISSRLAGGTDTQYF.

This clonotype has ten or more counts. This chain uses TRBV7-8 with TRBJ1-4, with TRBD1 identical over 8 bases. Germline V lookup: CDR1 SGHVS, CDR2 FQNEAQ. The CDR3 extends over 15 amino acids. The V gene end was trimmed by 2 bases and the J gene end by 7 bases; junction bases not matched to a gene: 6. The CDR3: CASSLFRTGREKLFF. The CDR3 region has the DNA TGTGCCAGCAGCTTATTCCGGACAGGGCGTGAAAAACTGTTTTTT.

Ten or more counts support this clonotype. The chain employs TRBV7-2 and TRBJ1-5; D is undetermined. V lost 5 bases and J 2 bases, leaving 7 bases between the germline ends. The CDR3 spans 13 residues. Germline lookup yields CDR1 SGHTA and CDR2 FQGNSA. The CDR3 region is CASSPSGNQPQHF. The CDR3 bases are TGTGCCAGCAGCCCGTCGGGCAATCAGCCCCAGCATTTT.

This clonotype was found many times. The rearrangement joins TRBV28 to TRBJ2-3; TRBD1 aligns across 7 bases. The CDR3 has 18 amino acids. J gave up 6 bases and V 4 bases, and 19 bases lay outside the gene matches. Germline-derived CDR1 and CDR2 are MDHEN and SYDVKM. The DNA for the CDR3 is TGTGCCAGCAGTTCAACCTACGACAGGGCATTAATGATGGATACGCAGTATTTT. Translated, it gives CASSSTYDRALMMDTQYF.